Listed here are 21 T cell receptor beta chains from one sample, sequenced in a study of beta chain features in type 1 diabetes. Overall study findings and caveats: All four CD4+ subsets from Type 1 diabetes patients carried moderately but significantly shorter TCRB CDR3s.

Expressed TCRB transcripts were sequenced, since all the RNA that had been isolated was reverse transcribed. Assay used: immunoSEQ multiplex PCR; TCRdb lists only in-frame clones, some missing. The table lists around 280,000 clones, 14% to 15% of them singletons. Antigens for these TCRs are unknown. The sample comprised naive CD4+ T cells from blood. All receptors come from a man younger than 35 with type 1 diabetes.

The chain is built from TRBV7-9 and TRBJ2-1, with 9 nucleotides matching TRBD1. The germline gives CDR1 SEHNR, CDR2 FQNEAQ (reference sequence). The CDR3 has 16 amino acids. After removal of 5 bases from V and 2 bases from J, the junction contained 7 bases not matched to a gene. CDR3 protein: CASSLRTGVAYNEQFF. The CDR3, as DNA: TGTGCCAGCAGCCTGAGGACAGGGGTAGCCTACAATGAGCAGTTCTTC.

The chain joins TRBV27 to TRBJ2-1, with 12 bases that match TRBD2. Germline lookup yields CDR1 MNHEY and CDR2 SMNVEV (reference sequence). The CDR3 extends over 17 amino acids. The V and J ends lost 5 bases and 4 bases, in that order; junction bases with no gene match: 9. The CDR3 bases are TGTGCCAGCAGTAGGTTCGCTAGCGGGAGGGAATACAATGAGCAGTTCTTC. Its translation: CASSRFASGREYNEQFF.

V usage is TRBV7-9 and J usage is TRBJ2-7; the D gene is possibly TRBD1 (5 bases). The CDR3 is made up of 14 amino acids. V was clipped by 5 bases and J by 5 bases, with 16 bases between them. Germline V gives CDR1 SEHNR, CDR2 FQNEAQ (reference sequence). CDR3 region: CASSPSREVHEQYF. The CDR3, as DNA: TGTGCCAGCAGCCCGTCCAGGGAAGTCCACGAGCAGTACTTC.

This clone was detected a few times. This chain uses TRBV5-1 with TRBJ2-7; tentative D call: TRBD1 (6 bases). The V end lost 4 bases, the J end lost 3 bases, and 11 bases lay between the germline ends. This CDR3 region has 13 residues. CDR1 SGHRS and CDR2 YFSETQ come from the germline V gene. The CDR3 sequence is CASSQGGYYEQYF. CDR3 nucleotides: TGCGCCAGCAGCCAAGGGGGTTACTACGAGCAGTACTTC.

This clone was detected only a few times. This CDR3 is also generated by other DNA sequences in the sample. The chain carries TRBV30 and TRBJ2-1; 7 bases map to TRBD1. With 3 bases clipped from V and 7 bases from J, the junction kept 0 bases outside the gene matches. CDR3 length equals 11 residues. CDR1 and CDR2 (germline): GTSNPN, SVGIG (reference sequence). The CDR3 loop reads CAWSRGNEQFF. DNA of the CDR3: TGTGCCTGGAGCAGGGGGAATGAGCAGTTCTTC.

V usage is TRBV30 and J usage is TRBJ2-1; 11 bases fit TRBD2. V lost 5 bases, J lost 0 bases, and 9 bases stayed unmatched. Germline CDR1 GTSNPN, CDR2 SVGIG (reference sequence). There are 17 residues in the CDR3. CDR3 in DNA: TGTGCCTGGTCCGGGACTAGCGGAAAGACCTCCTACAATGAGCAGTTCTTC. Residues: CAWSGTSGKTSYNEQFF.

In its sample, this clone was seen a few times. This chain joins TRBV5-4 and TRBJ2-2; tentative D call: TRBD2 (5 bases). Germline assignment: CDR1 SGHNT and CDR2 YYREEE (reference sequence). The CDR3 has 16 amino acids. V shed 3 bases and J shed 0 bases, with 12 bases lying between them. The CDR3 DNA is TGTGCCAGCAGCTATGGACTGCCCTCGAACACCGGGGAGCTGTTTTTT. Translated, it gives CASSYGLPSNTGELFF.

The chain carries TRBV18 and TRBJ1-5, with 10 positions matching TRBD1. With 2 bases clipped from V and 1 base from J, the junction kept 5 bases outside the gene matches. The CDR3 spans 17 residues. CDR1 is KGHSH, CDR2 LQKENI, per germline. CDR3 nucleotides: TGTGCCAGCTCACCAAGACCGGACAGGGGGAGCAATCAGCCCCAGCATTTT. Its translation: CASSPRPDRGSNQPQHF. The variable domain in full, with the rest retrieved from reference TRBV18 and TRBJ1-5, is NAGVMQNPRHLVRRRGQEARLRCSPMKGHSHVYWYRQLPEEGLKFMVYLQKENIIDESGMPKERFSAEFPKEGPSILRIQQVVRGDSAAYFCASSPRPDRGSNQPQHFGDGTRLSIL.

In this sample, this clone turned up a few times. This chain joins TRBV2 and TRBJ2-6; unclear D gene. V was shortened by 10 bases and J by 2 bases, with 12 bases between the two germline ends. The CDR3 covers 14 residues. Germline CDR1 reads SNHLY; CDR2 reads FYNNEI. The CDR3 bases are TGTGCCATCCAAAGCTCCCCTGGGGCCAACGTCCTGACTTTC. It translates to CAIQSSPGANVLTF.

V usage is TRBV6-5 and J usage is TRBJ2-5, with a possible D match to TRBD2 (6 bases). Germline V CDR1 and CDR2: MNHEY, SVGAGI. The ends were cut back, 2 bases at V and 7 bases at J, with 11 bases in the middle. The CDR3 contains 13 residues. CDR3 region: CASSYPGTPTQYF. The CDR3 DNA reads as TGTGCCAGCAGTTACCCCGGGACTCCGACCCAGTACTTC.

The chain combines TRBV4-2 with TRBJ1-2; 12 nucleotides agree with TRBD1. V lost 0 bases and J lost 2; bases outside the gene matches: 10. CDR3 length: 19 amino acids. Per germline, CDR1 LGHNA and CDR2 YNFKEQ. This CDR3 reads CASSQDWGQGAQVNYGYTF. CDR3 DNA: TGTGCCAGCAGCCAAGATTGGGGACAGGGGGCGCAGGTCAACTATGGCTACACCTTC.

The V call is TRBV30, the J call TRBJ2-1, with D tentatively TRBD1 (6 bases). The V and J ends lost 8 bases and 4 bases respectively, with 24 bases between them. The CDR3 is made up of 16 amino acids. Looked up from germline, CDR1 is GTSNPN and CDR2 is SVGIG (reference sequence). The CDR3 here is CAASSQQGRGYNEQFF. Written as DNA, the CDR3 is TGTGCCGCATCCTCCCAGCAGGGGCGCGGGTACAATGAGCAGTTCTTC.

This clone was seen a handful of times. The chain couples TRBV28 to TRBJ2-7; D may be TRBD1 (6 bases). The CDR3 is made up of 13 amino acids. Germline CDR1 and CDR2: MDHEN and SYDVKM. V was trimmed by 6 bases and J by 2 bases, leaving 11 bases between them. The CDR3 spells CASSYRVTYEQYF. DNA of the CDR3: TGTGCCAGCAGCTACAGGGTCACCTACGAGCAGTACTTC.

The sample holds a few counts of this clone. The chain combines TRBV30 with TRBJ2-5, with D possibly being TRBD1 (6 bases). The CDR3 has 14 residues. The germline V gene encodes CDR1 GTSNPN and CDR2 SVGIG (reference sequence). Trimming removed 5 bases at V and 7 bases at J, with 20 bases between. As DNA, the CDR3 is TGTGCCTGGGGACGACAGGCCTTCGAGGGGACCCAGTACTTC. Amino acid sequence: CAWGRQAFEGTQYF.

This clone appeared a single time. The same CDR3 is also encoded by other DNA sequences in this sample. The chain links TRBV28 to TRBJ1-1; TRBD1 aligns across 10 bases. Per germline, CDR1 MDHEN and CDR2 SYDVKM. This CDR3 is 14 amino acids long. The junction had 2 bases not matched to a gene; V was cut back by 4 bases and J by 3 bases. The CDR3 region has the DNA TGTGCCAGCAGTTCAGGACAGGGGGACACTGAAGCTTTCTTT. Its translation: CASSSGQGDTEAFF.

The CDR3 nucleotides are TGTGCCAGCAGCCGGATGGGGCGCGACACCGGGGAGCTGTTTTTT. This gives the protein CASSRMGRDTGELFF. The V gene is TRBV9, the J gene TRBJ2-2, with D possibly TRBD1 on 5 matching bases. V was clipped by 4 bases and J by 3 bases, with 13 bases between them. This CDR3 spans 15 amino acids. The germline CDR1 and CDR2 sequences are SGDLS and YYNGEE.

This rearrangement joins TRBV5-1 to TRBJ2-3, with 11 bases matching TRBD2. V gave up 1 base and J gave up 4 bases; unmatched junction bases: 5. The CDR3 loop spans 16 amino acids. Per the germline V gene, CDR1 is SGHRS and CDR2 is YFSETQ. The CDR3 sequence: CASSLTSGRVSDTQYF. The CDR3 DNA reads TGCGCCAGCAGCTTGACTAGCGGGAGAGTGTCAGATACGCAGTATTTT. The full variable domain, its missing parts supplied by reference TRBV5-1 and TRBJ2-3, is KAGVTQTPRYLIKTRGQQVTLSCSPISGHRSVSWYQQTPGQGLQFLFEYFSETQRNKGNFPGRFSGRQFSNSRSEMNVSTLELGDSALYLCASSLTSGRVSDTQYFGPGTRLTVL.

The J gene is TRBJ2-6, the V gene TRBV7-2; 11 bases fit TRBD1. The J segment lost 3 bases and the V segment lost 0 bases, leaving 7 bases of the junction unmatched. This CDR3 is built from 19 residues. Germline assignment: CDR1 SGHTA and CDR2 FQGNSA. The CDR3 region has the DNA TGTGCCAGCAGCTTAGCCGGGACAGGGGGTAGGGGTGGGGCCAACGTCCTGACTTTC. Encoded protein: CASSLAGTGGRGGANVLTF.

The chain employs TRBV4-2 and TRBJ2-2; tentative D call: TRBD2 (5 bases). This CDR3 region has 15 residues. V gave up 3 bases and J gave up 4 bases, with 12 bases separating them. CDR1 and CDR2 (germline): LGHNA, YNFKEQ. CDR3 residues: CASSQSSVGTGELFF. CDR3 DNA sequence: TGTGCCAGCAGCCAGAGTAGCGTGGGCACCGGGGAGCTGTTTTTT.

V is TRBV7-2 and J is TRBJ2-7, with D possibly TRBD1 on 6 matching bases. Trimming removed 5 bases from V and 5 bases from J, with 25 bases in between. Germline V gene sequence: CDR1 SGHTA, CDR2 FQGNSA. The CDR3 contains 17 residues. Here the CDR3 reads CASSQRPLTGQGNEQYF. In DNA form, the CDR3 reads TGTGCCAGCAGCCAGCGTCCTTTAACGGGACAAGGGAACGAGCAGTACTTC.

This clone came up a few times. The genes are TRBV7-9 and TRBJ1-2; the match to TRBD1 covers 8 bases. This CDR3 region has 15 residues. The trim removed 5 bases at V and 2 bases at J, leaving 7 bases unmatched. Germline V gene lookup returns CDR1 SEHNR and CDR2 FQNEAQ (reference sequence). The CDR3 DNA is TGTGCCAGCAGCCAACCGCGGACAGGGAACTATGGCTACACCTTC. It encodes CASSQPRTGNYGYTF.